The clone carrying this T cell receptor (beta chain) was seen a handful of times. Its antigen is not identified. TCRdb's copy holds only in-frame clones and misses some; the assay was immunoSEQ multiplex PCR. The sample contains approximately 90,000 clones, 83% of which appear only once. The data were obtained in a study of radiotherapy plus CTLA-4 blockade in lung cancer. Whole-study findings and limits: Dynamics of early blood T cell clones, together with interferon-beta, were reportedly the best predictors of response.

The CDR3 has 14 amino acids. V dropped 2 bases and J dropped 6 bases, with 10 bases sitting between them. Germline V gene lookup returns CDR1 SGHAT and CDR2 FQNNGV. The chain is built from TRBV11-2 and TRBJ2-2, with D perhaps TRBD1 (5 bases). The specimen was peripheral blood, collected from a patient treated with radiotherapy plus ipilimumab. The source of this sequence is a human donor with non-small cell lung cancer who had stable disease on radiotherapy plus ipilimumab. CDR3 sequence reads: CASSLNPGSGELFF. The CDR3 bases are TGTGCCAGCAGCTTAAATCCAGGGTCCGGGGAGCTGTTTTTT.